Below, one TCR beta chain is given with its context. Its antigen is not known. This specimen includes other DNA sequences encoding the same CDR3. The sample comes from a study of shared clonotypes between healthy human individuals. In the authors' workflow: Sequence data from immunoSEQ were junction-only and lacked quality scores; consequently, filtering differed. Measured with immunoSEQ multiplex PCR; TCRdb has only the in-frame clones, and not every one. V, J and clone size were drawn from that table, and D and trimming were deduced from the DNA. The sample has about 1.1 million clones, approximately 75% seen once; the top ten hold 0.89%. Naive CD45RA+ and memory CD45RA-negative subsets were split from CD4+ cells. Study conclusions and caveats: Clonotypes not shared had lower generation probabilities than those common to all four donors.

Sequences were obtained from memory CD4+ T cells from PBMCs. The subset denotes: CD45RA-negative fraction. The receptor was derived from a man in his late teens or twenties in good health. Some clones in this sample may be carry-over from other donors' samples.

CDR3 sequence (DNA): TGTGCCAGCAGCTTGGGATCTGGCGCCGGGGAGCTGTTTTTT. Protein: CASSLGSGAGELFF. The chain uses TRBV5-4 and TRBJ2-2; D is ambiguous. Per the germline V gene, CDR1 is SGHNT and CDR2 is YYREEE (reference sequence). Trimming removed 0 bases from V and 6 bases from J, with 9 bases in between. The CDR3 contains 14 residues.